Each of the 27 T cell receptor beta chains below was sequenced from the same sample in a study of T cell changes during pregnancy in multiple sclerosis. The protocol was immunoSEQ multiplex PCR, while the TCRdb copy is restricted to in-frame clones and leaves out a portion. The sample contains tens of thousands of clones, 80% to 95% of which appear only once. This specimen consisted of peripheral blood, obtained before pregnancy. These receptors came from a female donor with multiple sclerosis, enrolled in a pregnancy study.

V usage is TRBV21-1 and J usage is TRBJ1-5. TRBV21-1 is shown as a pseudogene. There are 13 residues in the CDR3. The CDR3, as DNA: TGTGCCAGCAGCATGCTGGGGAGTTGGCCCCAGCATTTT. Translation: CASSMLGSWPQHF.

This clone appeared once. V usage is TRBV9 and J usage is TRBJ2-5; D is perhaps TRBD2 (7 bases). Germline lookup yields CDR1 SGDLS and CDR2 YYNGEE. Trimming removed 0 bases at V and 5 bases at J, with 14 bases between. The CDR3 spans 15 residues. For the CDR3, the DNA is TGTGCCAGCAGCGTAGCCCGGGGGGCGCAGGAGACCCAGTACTTC. Translated: CASSVARGAQETQYF.

V usage is TRBV28 and J usage is TRBJ2-6; 10 bases map to TRBD1. Losses at the gene ends were 8 bases for V and 2 bases for J; bases not matched to a gene: 3. CDR3 length: 15 amino acids. Germline V gene lookup returns CDR1 MDHEN and CDR2 SYDVKM. CDR3 sequence (DNA): TGTGCCAGCGTGACAGGGGGCACTGGGGCCAACGTCCTGACTTTC. It translates to CASVTGGTGANVLTF. Combining the CDR3 with reference TRBV28 and TRBJ2-6 gives the whole variable domain DVKVTQSSRYLVKRTGEKVFLECVQDMDHENMFWYRQDPGLGLRLIYFSYDVKMKEKGDIPEGYSVSREKKERFSLILESASTNQTSMYLCASVTGGTGANVLTFGAGSRLTVL.

The V call is TRBV28, the J call TRBJ2-5, with 7 nucleotides matching TRBD2. The DNA matches TRBJ2-7 better at its end, which makes the J call doubtful. Germline lookup yields CDR1 MDHEN and CDR2 SYDVKM. This CDR3 has 14 residues. The CDR3 region has the DNA TGTGCCAGCAGTTTACGAGCGGGACGTTACGAGCAGTACTTC. Translating it yields CASSLRAGRYEQYF.

The V gene is TRBV4-2, the J gene TRBJ1-5; D is ambiguous. This CDR3 is 16 amino acids long. Germline V gives CDR1 LGHNA, CDR2 YNFKEQ. V lost 1 base and J 7 bases, leaving 17 bases between the germline ends. CDR3 sequence reads: CASSQVPFEREQPQHF. The CDR3 region has the DNA TGTGCCAGCAGCCAAGTTCCGTTCGAGAGGGAACAGCCCCAGCATTTT.

The chain links TRBV11-2 to TRBJ2-7, with D possibly matching TRBD2 (6 bases). Trimming took 5 bases from V and 5 from J, leaving 13 bases between them. This CDR3 has 13 amino acids. Germline V gives CDR1 SGHAT, CDR2 FQNNGV. The CDR3, as DNA: TGTGCCAGCAGCCCCCGGAGGGCCGACGAGCAGTACTTC. It specifies CASSPRRADEQYF.

The rearrangement uses TRBV15 and TRBJ2-2, with D uncertain. The germline V gene encodes CDR1 LNHNV and CDR2 YYDKDF (reference sequence). V lost 0 bases and J lost 7, with 3 bases in between. CDR3 length equals 12 residues. The CDR3 sequence: CATSRDYGELFF. CDR3 sequence (DNA): TGTGCCACCAGCAGAGATTACGGGGAGCTGTTTTTT.

The V call is TRBV14, the J call TRBJ2-2; D is perhaps TRBD1 (5 bases). The V and J ends lost 0 bases and 5 bases respectively, with 13 bases between them. This CDR3 has 16 residues. Germline lookup yields CDR1 SGHDN and CDR2 FVKESK. Written as DNA, the CDR3 is TGTGCCAGCAGCCAAGAGGGGCAGGGTTGGACCGGGGAGCTGTTTTTT. Translating gives CASSQEGQGWTGELFF.

This rearrangement joins TRBV4-2 to TRBJ2-2; 8 bases are a match to TRBD2. The V gene's germline CDR1 is LGHNA and CDR2 YNFKEQ. CDR3 size: 16 residues. V lost 4 bases, J lost 5 bases, and 9 bases stayed unmatched. CDR3 region: CASSPKAGVGTGELFF. The CDR3 DNA follows: TGTGCCAGCAGCCCCAAAGCGGGAGTAGGGACCGGGGAGCTGTTTTTT.

The chain joins TRBV2 to TRBJ2-1, with 9 positions matching TRBD1. The J segment lost 0 bases and the V segment lost 7 bases, leaving 7 bases of the junction unmatched. CDR1 is SNHLY, CDR2 FYNNEI, per germline. The CDR3 is made up of 16 amino acids. The CDR3: CASTRGQGFSYNEQFF. CDR3 in DNA: TGTGCCAGCACCCGCGGACAGGGGTTCTCCTACAATGAGCAGTTCTTC.

The gene calls are TRBV11-3 and TRBJ2-1; D might be TRBD2 (6 bases). V gave up 0 bases and J gave up 5 bases, with 14 bases separating them. The CDR3 runs to 16 residues. Germline V gives CDR1 SGHNT, CDR2 YENEEA. The CDR3 region is CASSLDLSSANNEQFF. The CDR3 region has the DNA TGTGCCAGCAGCTTAGATTTGTCTAGCGCAAACAATGAGCAGTTCTTC.

The rearrangement uses TRBV19 and TRBJ2-7; D not certain. The CDR3 is 14 amino acids. V shed 2 bases and J shed 6 bases, with 14 bases lying between them. Germline lookup yields CDR1 LNHDA and CDR2 SQIVND (reference sequence). The CDR3 is CASSISGWAGEQYF. Written as DNA, the CDR3 is TGTGCCAGTAGTATATCAGGTTGGGCAGGCGAGCAGTACTTC.

This clone was seen once. This chain joins TRBV5-1 and TRBJ2-2, with D maybe TRBD2 (6 bases). The CDR3 length is 14 residues. The V and J ends lost 2 bases and 4 bases respectively, with 9 bases between them. CDR1 is SGHRS, CDR2 YFSETQ, per germline. The CDR3 DNA follows: TGCGCCAGCAGCTTTGCGGGACTCACCGGGGAGCTGTTTTTT. Amino acids: CASSFAGLTGELFF.

This clone occurred once. The rearrangement links TRBV19 to TRBJ1-5; 7 bases line up with TRBD1. Germline loops: CDR1 LNHDA, CDR2 SQIVND (reference sequence). V dropped 4 bases and J dropped 2; count of bases not matched to a gene: 8. This CDR3 has 16 residues. The CDR3 sequence: CASSRGTESRNQPQHF. CDR3 bases: TGTGCCAGTAGTAGAGGGACAGAATCGCGCAATCAGCCCCAGCATTTT.

This clone was picked up one time. The DNA of the CDR3 is TGTGCCAGCAGCTCCGACTCGGGTTTGGACACTGAAGCTTTCTTT. Its protein is CASSSDSGLDTEAFF. J is TRBJ1-1 and V is TRBV5-6; D not certain. Germline values: CDR1 SGHDT, CDR2 YYEEEE. V lost 3 bases, J lost 3 bases, and 15 bases lay in between. This CDR3 spans 15 amino acids.

V usage is TRBV7-6 and J usage is TRBJ2-5; no clear D gene. Trimming removed 5 bases from V and 0 bases from J, with 13 bases in between. The germline CDR1 and CDR2 sequences are SGHVS and FNYEAQ. The CDR3 sequence is 15 residues long. The CDR3 DNA reads as TGTGCCAGCAGCCCGAGCGCCTTGTACCAAGAGACCCAGTACTTC. Residues: CASSPSALYQETQYF.

V usage is TRBV7-8 and J usage is TRBJ2-7; 7 nucleotides align to TRBD1. After removal of 1 base from V and 0 bases from J, the junction contained 3 bases not matched to a gene. This CDR3 region has 15 residues. Per the germline V gene, CDR1 is SGHVS and CDR2 is FQNEAQ. CDR3 sequence (DNA): TGTGCCAGCAGCTTAGGAGGGACAGACTCCTACGAGCAGTACTTC. Translating it yields CASSLGGTDSYEQYF.

This rearrangement joins TRBV29-1 to TRBJ2-1; TRBD2 is a possible D gene (6 bases). V was cut by 2 bases and J by 6 bases, with 8 bases left in between. The CDR3 consists of 12 residues. Germline V gene data show CDR1 as SQVTM and CDR2 as ANQGSEA. The CDR3, as DNA: TGCAGCGTTGAATTGGGGGGCAATGAGCAGTTCTTC. As protein: CSVELGGNEQFF.

The V gene is TRBV15, the J gene TRBJ1-5, with 7 bases lining up with TRBD1. There are 19 residues in the CDR3. Germline loops: CDR1 LNHNV, CDR2 YYDKDF (reference sequence). The V segment lost 0 bases and the J segment 0 bases; nucleotides outside the gene matches: 11. CDR3 protein: CATSRDLGTEVYSNQPQHF. CDR3 nucleotides: TGTGCCACCAGCAGAGATTTGGGGACAGAGGTTTATAGCAATCAGCCCCAGCATTTT.

The chain carries TRBV7-8 and TRBJ2-2; 11 positions agree with TRBD2. CDR3 size: 15 residues. V dropped 6 bases and J dropped 9; count of bases not matched to a gene: 9. Germline V CDR1 and CDR2: SGHVS, FQNEAQ. CDR3 sequence reads: CASRQSSGRARELFF. The CDR3 region has the DNA TGTGCCAGCAGGCAAAGTAGCGGGAGGGCCAGGGAGCTGTTTTTT. Filled out from reference TRBV7-8 and TRBJ2-2, the complete variable domain reads GAGVSQSPRYKVAKRGQDVALRCDPISGHVSLFWYQQALGQGPEFLTYFQNEAQLDKSGLPSDRFFAERPEGSVSTLKIQRTQQEDSAVYLCASRQSSGRARELFFGEGSRLTVL.

The V and J genes are TRBV27 and TRBJ2-2, with 8 bases matching TRBD2. Germline assignment: CDR1 MNHEY and CDR2 SMNVEV (reference sequence). The CDR3 sequence is 17 residues long. With V trimmed by 3 bases and J by 5 bases, 11 bases remained unmatched. The DNA of the CDR3 is TGTGCCAGCAGTTTTACACAGTCATCTAGCGGGACCGGGGAGCTGTTTTTT. Translated: CASSFTQSSSGTGELFF.

This sequence joins TRBV9 and TRBJ1-2, with D possibly being TRBD1 (6 bases). Trimming took off 4 bases at V and 5 bases at J, with 12 bases between the two ends. CDR3 length equals 13 residues. CDR1 SGDLS and CDR2 YYNGEE come from the germline V gene. The CDR3, as DNA: TGTGCCAGCAGCCCCACAGGGTTATATGGCTACACCTTC. Translated: CASSPTGLYGYTF.

This rearrangement joins TRBV4-2 to TRBJ2-1; 12 nucleotides match TRBD2. The germline V gene has CDR1 LGHNA and CDR2 YNFKEQ. Germline trimming cut 4 bases from V and 5 bases from J; bases unmatched to any gene: 3. This CDR3 is 15 amino acids long. CDR3 loop: CASSLGLAGNNEQFF. The CDR3 DNA follows: TGTGCCAGCAGCCTAGGACTAGCGGGAAACAATGAGCAGTTCTTC.

This chain joins TRBV6-4 and TRBJ2-3; TRBD2 aligns across 13 bases. J lost 4 bases, V lost 3 bases, and 4 bases had no gene match. The CDR3 spans 16 residues. Germline V lookup: CDR1 MRHNA, CDR2 SNTAGT. The CDR3 DNA sequence: TGTGCCAGCAGTGAGAAAGGACTAGCGGGAGCAGATACGCAGTATTTT. This translates into CASSEKGLAGADTQYF.

The chain combines TRBV28 with TRBJ1-5, with D hard to call. The CDR3 has 14 amino acids. Per the germline V gene, CDR1 is MDHEN and CDR2 is SYDVKM. The V gene lost 3 bases and the J gene lost 5 bases, with 11 bases spanning the gap. The CDR3 nucleotides are TGTGCCAGCAGTTTTCTAAGCGCGGATCAGCCCCAGCATTTT. This encodes CASSFLSADQPQHF.

This clone was seen only once. The chain is built from TRBV4-3 and TRBJ2-1; TRBD2 agrees at 12 bases. The trim removed 3 bases at V and 12 bases at J, leaving 6 bases unmatched. From germline, CDR1 is LGHNA and CDR2 YSLEER. The CDR3 covers 14 residues. In nucleotides, the CDR3 is TGCGCCAGCAGCCAGGAGCTAGCGGGAGGGGGGCAGTTCTTC. The encoded protein is CASSQELAGGGQFF.

The chain uses TRBV9 and TRBJ2-3; tentative D call: TRBD1 (6 bases). V shed 3 bases and J shed 3 bases, with 14 bases lying between them. The CDR3 is 15 residues long. The V gene's germline CDR1 is SGDLS and CDR2 YYNGEE. The CDR3 DNA follows: TGTGCCAGCAGCGGACTGCAGGGGTTGACAGATACGCAGTATTTT. Protein: CASSGLQGLTDTQYF.